A single sample is the source of the 25 T cell receptor beta chains below, sequenced in a study of T cell changes during pregnancy in multiple sclerosis. Generated by immunoSEQ multiplex PCR, the TCRdb table keeps only in-frame clones and is missing some. The sample holds about 69,000 clones, about 88% seen once. The sample consisted of peripheral blood, taken before pregnancy. All receptors come from a female donor with multiple sclerosis, enrolled in a pregnancy study.

V usage is TRBV7-2 and J usage is TRBJ2-5, with TRBD2 matching over 9 bases. The CDR3 loop spans 13 amino acids. Germline V CDR1 and CDR2: SGHTA, FQGNSA. After removal of 5 bases from V and 5 bases from J, the junction contained 3 bases not matched to a gene. This CDR3 is CASSAGGTETQYF. The CDR3 nucleotides are TGTGCCAGCAGCGCGGGGGGGACGGAGACCCAGTACTTC.

The J gene is TRBJ2-7, the V gene TRBV29-1; TRBD1 is a possible D gene (5 bases). CDR3 length: 14 amino acids. V lost 3 bases and J lost 0, with 12 bases in between. Germline CDR1 is SQVTM and CDR2 is ANQGSEA. The CDR3: CSVDGRETSYEQYF. The CDR3 DNA follows: TGCAGCGTTGATGGCAGGGAAACCTCCTACGAGCAGTACTTC.

The sample holds one count of this clone. The V and J genes are TRBV27 and TRBJ2-1; 8 bases fit TRBD2. This CDR3 has 16 amino acids. CDR1 and CDR2 from the germline V gene are MNHEY and SMNVEV (reference sequence). J gave up 8 bases and V 2 bases, and 11 bases lay outside the gene matches. The CDR3 reads CASSLSGGIYGDEQFF. CDR3 DNA: TGTGCCAGCAGTTTAAGCGGGGGTATATACGGCGATGAGCAGTTCTTC.

The V and J genes are TRBV5-8 and TRBJ1-1, with D hard to call. The length of the CDR3 is 14 residues. Germline V gene data show CDR1 as SGHTS and CDR2 as YDEGEE. V was pared by 4 bases and J by 1 base, with 11 bases between. The CDR3 is CASSLREGNTEAFF. The CDR3 DNA reads TGTGCCAGCAGCCTAAGGGAGGGGAACACTGAAGCTTTCTTT.

The sample holds one count of this clone. The V gene is TRBV6-4, the J gene TRBJ1-4; a weak D match, TRBD1 (5 bases). V was shortened by 3 bases and J by 3 bases, with 11 bases between the two germline ends. Per germline, CDR1 MRHNA and CDR2 SNTAGT. The CDR3 totals 15 residues. CDR3 nucleotides: TGTGCCAGCAGTGATAGGGGCCAACCTAATGAAAAACTGTTTTTT. Protein: CASSDRGQPNEKLFF.

This rearrangement joins TRBV4-2 to TRBJ2-3; TRBD2 aligns across 13 bases. Germline trimming cut 4 bases from V and 6 bases from J; bases unmatched to any gene: 7. Germline V lookup: CDR1 LGHNA, CDR2 YNFKEQ. The CDR3 is made up of 16 amino acids. This CDR3 reads CASSPGLAGAGDTQYF. As DNA, the CDR3 is TGTGCCAGCAGCCCAGGACTAGCGGGGGCGGGGGATACGCAGTATTTT.

This chain uses TRBV29-1 with TRBJ2-1; 7 bases align to TRBD2. The CDR3 extends over 14 amino acids. The germline gives CDR1 SQVTM, CDR2 ANQGSEA. Trimming removed 6 bases from V and 0 bases from J; junction bases left unmatched: 5. As DNA, the CDR3 is TGCAGCGTGACCGGGGGGAGCTCCTACAATGAGCAGTTCTTC. Residues: CSVTGGSSYNEQFF.

This clone occurred a few times. The CDR3 loop is CSAKRGPEAFF. The CDR3 DNA reads as TGCAGTGCGAAGAGGGGGCCTGAAGCTTTCTTT. The chain joins TRBV20-1 to TRBJ1-1; TRBD1 aligns across 7 bases. The CDR3 is 11 residues long. In germline, CDR1 is DFQATT, CDR2 SNEGSKA (reference sequence). V was clipped by 6 bases and J by 6 bases; unmatched bases: 4.

The CDR3 DNA reads as TGTGCCAGCAGTGCCCCCGGGATCCTGAACACCGGGGAGCTGTTTTTT. Its translation is CASSAPGILNTGELFF. The V call is TRBV6-1, the J call TRBJ2-2; TRBD2 is a possible D gene (5 bases). This CDR3 comprises 16 residues. The germline V and J ends were trimmed by 4 bases and 1 base, with 13 bases remaining between them. Germline V gives CDR1 MNHNS, CDR2 SASEGT.

The rearrangement joins TRBV2 to TRBJ2-5; tentatively, D is TRBD1 (5 bases). This CDR3 region has 14 residues. Germline lookup yields CDR1 SNHLY and CDR2 FYNNEI. Trimming took 8 bases from V and 7 from J, leaving 20 bases between them. CDR3 DNA: TGTGCCAGCTTAACAACAGGAGCCATAGGGACCCAGTACTTC. This sequence encodes CASLTTGAIGTQYF.

This clone was seen just once. This chain joins TRBV6-1 and TRBJ1-2; the D gene is possibly TRBD1 (5 bases). This CDR3 comprises 13 residues. From germline, CDR1 is MNHNS and CDR2 SASEGT. The ends were cut back, 8 bases at V and 8 bases at J, with 18 bases in the middle. The CDR3 nucleotides are TGTGCCAGCGGGGCATGGGGACTAGGGGGCTACACCTTC. This gives the protein CASGAWGLGGYTF.

The sample holds one count of this clone. The V and J genes are TRBV14 and TRBJ2-5; D is possibly TRBD1 (6 bases). Trimming took off 5 bases at V and 4 bases at J, with 20 bases between the two ends. The CDR3 totals 16 residues. Germline V gene data show CDR1 as SGHDN and CDR2 as FVKESK. CDR3 DNA: TGTGCCAGCAGCTCCTTTCTGGGGGCCGTAGGAGAGACCCAGTACTTC. Protein product: CASSSFLGAVGETQYF.

The rearrangement uses TRBV5-1 and TRBJ2-2; 11 positions match TRBD1. The CDR3 sequence is 14 residues long. Germline lookup yields CDR1 SGHRS and CDR2 YFSETQ. The ends lost 4 bases at V and 6 bases at J; junction bases unmatched: 2. Here the CDR3 reads CASSAGQGAGELFF. In DNA, the CDR3 is TGCGCCAGCAGCGCGGGACAGGGGGCCGGGGAGCTGTTTTTT. The full variable domain, with the rest looked up from reference TRBV5-1 and TRBJ2-2, is KAGVTQTPRYLIKTRGQQVTLSCSPISGHRSVSWYQQTPGQGLQFLFEYFSETQRNKGNFPGRFSGRQFSNSRSEMNVSTLELGDSALYLCASSAGQGAGELFFGEGSRLTVL.

The rearrangement joins TRBV11-2 to TRBJ1-1; D perhaps matches TRBD1 (6 bases). The V end was cut by 2 bases, the J end by 1 base, with 14 bases between. Germline-derived CDR1 and CDR2 are SGHAT and FQNNGV. This CDR3 comprises 16 residues. The CDR3: CASSLHPVGGNTEAFF. CDR3 coding DNA: TGTGCCAGCAGCTTACACCCCGTAGGGGGGAACACTGAAGCTTTCTTT. Together with reference TRBV11-2 and TRBJ1-1, the CDR3 gives the full variable domain: EAGVAQSPRYKIIEKRQSVAFWCNPISGHATLYWYQQILGQGPKLLIQFQNNGVVDDSQLPKDRFSAERLKGVDSTLKIQPAKLEDSAVYLCASSLHPVGGNTEAFFGQGTRLTVV.

This chain uses TRBV5-1 with TRBJ2-5; D possibly corresponds to TRBD1 (5 bases). CDR1 and CDR2 from the germline V gene are SGHRS and YFSETQ. The V end was cut by 5 bases, the J end by 7 bases, with 18 bases between. This CDR3 spans 14 amino acids. The CDR3, as DNA: TGCGCCAGCAGGCAACTCCCAGGGTCCGGGACCCAGTACTTC. It specifies CASRQLPGSGTQYF.

V and J are TRBV18 and TRBJ1-1, with 8 bases lining up with TRBD1. This CDR3 has 17 residues. V was pared by 3 bases and J by 5 bases, with 14 bases of the junction left unmatched. From germline, CDR1 is KGHSH and CDR2 LQKENI. The CDR3 DNA reads TGTGCCAGCTCACCCGAGGGGGTCCGACAGGGGCTTACTGAAGCTTTCTTT. This translates into CASSPEGVRQGLTEAFF.

In DNA, the CDR3 is TGTGCCAGTAGTATCGGGGGTGGGTACAATGAGCAGTTCTTC. It codes for CASSIGGGYNEQFF. The V and J genes are TRBV19 and TRBJ2-1; D is possibly TRBD2 (6 bases). From germline, CDR1 is LNHDA and CDR2 SQIVND (reference sequence). V was cut by 3 bases and J by 4 bases, with 10 bases left in between. CDR3 size: 14 residues.

V is TRBV27 and J is TRBJ1-2; no clear D gene. CDR1 is MNHEY and CDR2 is SMNVEV in the germline V gene (reference sequence). The CDR3 has 13 residues. V was pared by 8 bases and J by 3 bases, with 13 bases between. The CDR3 nucleotides are TGTGCCAGCTCGGGAATTTCAGACTATGGCTACACCTTC. Translating gives CASSGISDYGYTF.

V is TRBV30 and J is TRBJ1-3; TRBD1 is a possible D gene (6 bases). Trimming removed 2 bases from V and 2 bases from J, with 10 bases in between. The CDR3 sequence is 14 residues long. CDR1 is GTSNPN and CDR2 is SVGIG in the germline V gene (reference sequence). DNA of the CDR3: TGTGCCTGGAGTCTAGGACAGACTGGAAACACCATATATTTT. Amino acids: CAWSLGQTGNTIYF.

The J gene is TRBJ1-5, the V gene TRBV6-1; D is uncertain. The germline V gene encodes CDR1 MNHNS and CDR2 SASEGT. With 7 bases removed from V and 0 bases from J, the gap between germline ends came to 13 bases. The CDR3 covers 15 residues. CDR3 sequence (DNA): TGTGCCAGCATGGGCAGATATAATAGCAATCAGCCCCAGCATTTT. This encodes CASMGRYNSNQPQHF.

The J gene is TRBJ2-7, the V gene TRBV27, with 8 bases identical to TRBD1. J gave up 4 bases and V 3 bases, and 5 bases lay outside the gene matches. CDR3 length: 14 residues. Germline CDR1 reads MNHEY; CDR2 reads SMNVEV (reference sequence). The CDR3 nucleotides read TGTGCCAGCAGTTTGACAGGGGAAGGTTACGAGCAGTACTTC. Amino acids: CASSLTGEGYEQYF.

The V call is TRBV4-3, the J call TRBJ1-6, with D maybe TRBD1 (6 bases). Germline V gives CDR1 LGHNA, CDR2 YSLEER. Trimming stripped 3 bases from V and 6 bases from J, with 12 bases between. The CDR3 runs to 15 residues. This CDR3 is CASSQDSRVNSPLHF. The DNA for the CDR3 is TGCGCCAGCAGCCAGGACAGCCGAGTTAATTCACCCCTCCACTTT.

The chain recombines TRBV19 with TRBJ1-5, with D maybe TRBD1 (6 bases). The CDR3 covers 17 residues. V dropped 5 bases and J dropped 0 bases, with 17 bases sitting between them. Germline CDR1 is LNHDA and CDR2 is SQIVND (reference sequence). CDR3 protein: CASSPPLTGTSNQPQHF. The CDR3 nucleotides read TGTGCCAGTAGTCCCCCCCTGACAGGTACTAGCAATCAGCCCCAGCATTTT.

In nucleotides, the CDR3 is TGTGCCAGCAGTGAAGTAGGGACAGTCAATAACTATGGCTACACCTTC. Translated: CASSEVGTVNNYGYTF. J is TRBJ1-2 and V is TRBV2; 7 bases align to TRBD1. This CDR3 has 16 amino acids. V shed 1 base, J shed 1 base, and the junction held 6 bases outside the gene matches. Germline V gene sequence: CDR1 SNHLY, CDR2 FYNNEI.

The V gene is TRBV5-1, the J gene TRBJ1-2; TRBD1 might be the D (6 bases). The CDR3 contains 18 residues. The germline V gene encodes CDR1 SGHRS and CDR2 YFSETQ. V was clipped by 2 bases and J by 3 bases, with 23 bases between them. The CDR3 protein is CASSFTPPQGPFYYGYTF. DNA of the CDR3: TGCGCCAGCAGCTTCACCCCTCCGCAGGGGCCCTTTTACTATGGCTACACCTTC.